This passage covers 28 T cell receptor beta chains from one sample sequenced in a study of T cells in localized non-small cell lung cancer. Sequencing was performed with immunoSEQ multiplex PCR; in TCRdb, only in-frame clones are kept and a portion is missing. The table lists around 79,000 clones, over 70% of them singletons. Sequencing used PBMCs, obtained before any cancer treatment. The receptors were gathered from a man between 35 and 75 years old with stage II squamous cell lung carcinoma.

This rearrangement joins TRBV4-2 to TRBJ1-2; 8 nucleotides align to TRBD1. This CDR3 spans 13 amino acids. J lost 6 bases, V lost 4 bases, and 4 bases had no gene match. CDR1 LGHNA and CDR2 YNFKEQ come from the germline V gene. The CDR3 here is CASSLGTGDGYTF. CDR3 in DNA: TGTGCCAGCAGCCTGGGGACAGGAGATGGCTACACCTTC.

This rearrangement joins TRBV28 to TRBJ2-7; 10 bases align to TRBD1. The V gene's germline CDR1 is MDHEN and CDR2 SYDVKM. The CDR3 covers 17 residues. J gave up 4 bases and V 2 bases, and 11 bases lay outside the gene matches. The CDR3 coding sequence is TGTGCCAGCAGTTTAGGAGGTTGGGGACAGGGGACGTACGAGCAGTACTTC. Protein product: CASSLGGWGQGTYEQYF.

This CDR3 reads CASSLTGMSSYNSPLHF. CDR3 in DNA: TGTGCCAGCAGCCTGACAGGGATGAGCTCCTATAATTCACCCCTCCACTTT. This rearrangement joins TRBV2 to TRBJ1-6; 7 bases align to TRBD1. This CDR3 contains 17 residues. Per the germline V gene, CDR1 is SNHLY and CDR2 is FYNNEI. With V trimmed by 6 bases and J by 0 bases, 8 bases remained unmatched.

The CDR3 protein is CASNLLSSGNTIYF. The CDR3 region has the DNA TGTGCCAGCAATCTATTAAGCTCTGGAAACACCATATATTTT. The genes are TRBV2 and TRBJ1-3; D remains unclear. V lost 7 bases and J 0 bases, leaving 10 bases between the germline ends. Germline V gene data show CDR1 as SNHLY and CDR2 as FYNNEI. This CDR3 has 14 amino acids.

The chain is built from TRBV4-1 and TRBJ1-1; tentatively, D is TRBD1 (5 bases). Trimming left V 0 bases short and J 1 base short, with 12 bases between. The germline V gene has CDR1 MGHRA and CDR2 YSYEKL. The CDR3 covers 16 residues. CDR3 sequence (DNA): TGCGCCAGCAGCCAAGAGGGAGGGGTTGGGAACACTGAAGCTTTCTTT. Amino acid sequence: CASSQEGGVGNTEAFF.

The table lists this clone with a few counts. The CDR3 nucleotides read TGCGCCAGCAGCCAAGATCGAGGGATAGGTGGCTACACCTTC. It translates to CASSQDRGIGGYTF. The chain recombines TRBV4-1 with TRBJ1-2; no reliable D call. The germline V and J ends were trimmed by 0 bases and 7 bases, with 12 bases remaining between them. The V gene's germline CDR1 is MGHRA and CDR2 YSYEKL. This CDR3 contains 14 residues.

The chain carries TRBV19 and TRBJ2-7; 9 nucleotides line up with TRBD2. The V gene end was trimmed by 5 bases and the J gene end by 6 bases; junction bases not matched to a gene: 8. The CDR3 extends over 14 amino acids. The V gene's germline CDR1 is LNHDA and CDR2 SQIVND (reference sequence). CDR3: CASSLSGRSPEQYF. The DNA of the CDR3 is TGTGCCAGTAGTTTGAGCGGGAGGTCCCCCGAGCAGTACTTC.

The chain employs TRBV6-1 and TRBJ2-1; D ambiguous. Trimming stripped 0 bases from V and 5 bases from J, with 11 bases between. The germline V gene encodes CDR1 MNHNS and CDR2 SASEGT. The CDR3 has 15 amino acids. CDR3: CASSEALTENNEQFF. CDR3 nucleotides: TGTGCCAGCAGTGAAGCGCTTACAGAAAACAATGAGCAGTTCTTC.

This clone was seen just once. This chain connects TRBV25-1 to TRBJ2-6; D is uncertain. Germline-derived CDR1 and CDR2 are MGHDK and SYGVNS. V dropped 9 bases and J dropped 4 bases, with 7 bases sitting between them. This CDR3 spans 12 amino acids. For the CDR3, the DNA is TGTGCCAGTGGCGCCGGGGCCAACGTCCTGACTTTC. It yields the protein CASGAGANVLTF.

The chain recombines TRBV9 with TRBJ1-3; D is perhaps TRBD1 (5 bases). V was shortened by 2 bases and J by 4 bases, with 10 bases between the two germline ends. The CDR3 has 14 amino acids. CDR1 and CDR2 (germline): SGDLS, YYNGEE. Written as DNA, the CDR3 is TGTGCCAGCAGCGTCGAGGGGTCCGGAAACACCATATATTTT. Its protein product is CASSVEGSGNTIYF.

The chain carries TRBV2 and TRBJ2-3; D possibly corresponds to TRBD1 (6 bases). The V gene lost 7 bases and the J gene lost 5 bases, with 10 bases spanning the gap. The CDR3 extends over 12 amino acids. Looked up from germline, CDR1 is SNHLY and CDR2 is FYNNEI. The CDR3 here is CASIRRGDTQYF. The CDR3, as DNA: TGTGCCAGCATTCGCAGGGGAGATACGCAGTATTTT.

The gene calls are TRBV10-3 and TRBJ1-2; D perhaps matches TRBD1 (5 bases). Germline V gene sequence: CDR1 ENHRY, CDR2 SYGVKD. This CDR3 has 15 amino acids. Trimming took off 3 bases at V and 4 bases at J, with 15 bases between the two ends. The CDR3 bases are TGTGCCATCAGTGATTGGCAGGGACCGAGCTATGGCTACACCTTC. Protein: CAISDWQGPSYGYTF.

The J gene is TRBJ1-2, the V gene TRBV28; tentative D call: TRBD1 (5 bases). This CDR3 spans 14 amino acids. With 4 bases removed from V and 7 bases from J, the gap between germline ends came to 16 bases. The germline V gene encodes CDR1 MDHEN and CDR2 SYDVKM. The CDR3 is CASSSWEGSSGYTF. The CDR3, as DNA: TGTGCCAGCAGTTCTTGGGAGGGGTCGTCTGGCTACACCTTC.

The chain uses TRBV4-2 and TRBJ1-4, with TRBD1 as a possible D gene (5 bases). CDR1 is LGHNA, CDR2 YNFKEQ, per germline. V lost 4 bases and J 8 bases, leaving 14 bases between the germline ends. This CDR3 has 14 residues. The DNA for the CDR3 is TGTGCCAGCAGCCCTGGGCCAGGGCAGGAAAAACTGTTTTTT. Its translation is CASSPGPGQEKLFF.

The gene calls are TRBV5-4 and TRBJ2-7; TRBD1 or TRBD2 may be the D gene (5 bases each). Germline V gene data show CDR1 as SGHNT and CDR2 as YYREEE (reference sequence). Trimming took 0 bases from V and 2 from J, leaving 9 bases between them. This CDR3 is built from 14 residues. DNA for the CDR3: TGTGCCAGCAGCTTGGGGACACTAGCCTACGAGCAGTACTTC. Its protein is CASSLGTLAYEQYF.

The chain carries TRBV5-5 and TRBJ1-5; weak D call: TRBD1 (6 bases). The CDR3 is made up of 15 amino acids. CDR1 is SGHKS and CDR2 is YYEKEE in the germline V gene (reference sequence). V was shortened by 2 bases and J by 6 bases, with 15 bases between the two germline ends. The CDR3: CASSLSPGGGQPQHF. For the CDR3, the DNA is TGTGCCAGCAGCTTAAGTCCAGGAGGGGGTCAGCCCCAGCATTTT.

This chain uses TRBV28 with TRBJ2-1; D gene ambiguous. The CDR3 runs to 12 residues. The V gene's germline CDR1 is MDHEN and CDR2 SYDVKM. Trimming stripped 3 bases from V and 4 bases from J, with 4 bases between. For the CDR3, the DNA is TGTGCCAGCAGTTTCCCATACAATGAGCAGTTCTTC. It codes for CASSFPYNEQFF. The variable domain in full, completed from reference TRBV28 and TRBJ2-1, reads DVKVTQSSRYLVKRTGEKVFLECVQDMDHENMFWYRQDPGLGLRLIYFSYDVKMKEKGDIPEGYSVSREKKERFSLILESASTNQTSMYLCASSFPYNEQFFGPGTRLTVL.

This clone was recorded a few times. The genes are TRBV5-1 and TRBJ1-2; TRBD1 might be the D (6 bases). In germline, CDR1 is SGHRS, CDR2 YFSETQ. V was pared by 0 bases and J by 0 bases, with 15 bases between. The CDR3 has 17 amino acids. The CDR3 protein is CASSLEDSYTPNYGYTF. Here the CDR3 DNA reads TGCGCCAGCAGCTTGGAGGACAGCTATACCCCTAACTATGGCTACACCTTC.

J is TRBJ2-1 and V is TRBV7-3; 11 bases map to TRBD1. Looked up from germline, CDR1 is SGHTA and CDR2 is FQGTGA. The CDR3 is made up of 14 amino acids. The V segment lost 5 bases and the J segment 12 bases; nucleotides outside the gene matches: 9. Here the CDR3 DNA reads TGTGCCAGCAGCATAAACCCGGGACAGGGGGGGCAGTTCTTC. This gives the protein CASSINPGQGGQFF.

Many counts were recorded for this clone. This chain connects TRBV4-2 to TRBJ2-7; 9 bases fit TRBD1. V shed 1 base and J 6 bases; nucleotides not matched to a gene: 13. This CDR3 is built from 17 residues. From germline, CDR1 is LGHNA and CDR2 YNFKEQ. CDR3 in amino acids: CASSQAGQGGGSVEQYF. The CDR3 DNA sequence: TGTGCCAGCAGCCAAGCGGGACAGGGAGGGGGGTCAGTCGAGCAGTACTTC.

The chain joins TRBV9 to TRBJ2-5, with D possibly being TRBD2 (6 bases). Trimming cost V 5 bases and J 5 bases, with 28 bases left between them. The CDR3 is made up of 18 amino acids. The germline V gene encodes CDR1 SGDLS and CDR2 YYNGEE. CDR3 in amino acids: CASSYLPGVWGRGETQYF. The CDR3 DNA reads TGTGCCAGCAGTTACCTCCCCGGCGTTTGGGGCCGGGGGGAGACCCAGTACTTC.

The rearrangement joins TRBV19 to TRBJ2-6; TRBD2 might be the D (5 bases). V lost 4 bases and J 1 base, leaving 8 bases between the germline ends. This CDR3 region has 15 residues. Germline V gene lookup returns CDR1 LNHDA and CDR2 SQIVND (reference sequence). Here the CDR3 reads CASSTPGSGANVLTF. In DNA, the CDR3 is TGTGCCAGTAGTACCCCGGGGTCTGGGGCCAACGTCCTGACTTTC.

This clone was counted between two and nine times. This chain joins TRBV6-1 and TRBJ2-7; no clear D. Germline CDR1 MNHNS, CDR2 SASEGT. The CDR3 runs to 12 residues. V lost 5 bases, J lost 6 bases, and 11 bases lay in between. The CDR3 reads CASSLTIGEQYF. The CDR3, as DNA: TGTGCCAGCAGTCTAACAATCGGCGAGCAGTACTTC.

This chain uses TRBV25-1 with TRBJ1-4; 7 bases fit TRBD1. The trim removed 6 bases at V and 7 bases at J, leaving 14 bases unmatched. This CDR3 has 16 amino acids. The germline CDR1 and CDR2 sequences are MGHDK and SYGVNS. CDR3 region: CASRTTGTGGSEKLFF. The CDR3 bases are TGTGCCAGCAGGACGACAGGGACCGGGGGTAGTGAAAAACTGTTTTTT.

The gene calls are TRBV4-3 and TRBJ2-3; TRBD2 aligns across 9 bases. Germline V gene sequence: CDR1 LGHNA, CDR2 YSLEER. CDR3 size: 17 residues. Trimming removed 0 bases from V and 7 bases from J; junction bases left unmatched: 11. The CDR3 nucleotides are TGCGCCAGCAGCCAAGATGTCGGCGGGGGGGGCAGAAATACGCAGTATTTT. Translating gives CASSQDVGGGGRNTQYF.

The chain joins TRBV29-1 to TRBJ2-3, with a weak D call TRBD1 (5 bases). CDR1 is SQVTM, CDR2 ANQGSEA, per germline. The CDR3 totals 12 residues. V was pared by 5 bases and J by 2 bases, with 8 bases between. The CDR3 is CSVFRDTDTQYF. The DNA for the CDR3 is TGCAGCGTTTTCAGGGACACAGATACGCAGTATTTT.

The J gene is TRBJ2-3, the V gene TRBV4-2, with 15 nucleotides matching TRBD2. The V segment lost 4 bases and the J segment 4 bases; nucleotides outside the gene matches: 6. Germline values: CDR1 LGHNA, CDR2 YNFKEQ. This CDR3 has 17 residues. CDR3 sequence reads: CASSRGTSGGTPDTQYF. For the CDR3, the DNA is TGTGCCAGCAGCCGGGGGACTAGCGGGGGGACTCCAGATACGCAGTATTTT.

The rearrangement uses TRBV5-4 and TRBJ2-2, with 8 bases aligning to TRBD1. This CDR3 has 15 amino acids. Trimming at V came to 1 base and at J to 5 bases, leaving 4 bases not matched to a gene. Germline V lookup: CDR1 SGHNT, CDR2 YYREEE (reference sequence). CDR3: CASSLFDRGTGELFF. In nucleotides, the CDR3 is TGTGCCAGCAGCTTGTTCGACAGGGGTACCGGGGAGCTGTTTTTT.